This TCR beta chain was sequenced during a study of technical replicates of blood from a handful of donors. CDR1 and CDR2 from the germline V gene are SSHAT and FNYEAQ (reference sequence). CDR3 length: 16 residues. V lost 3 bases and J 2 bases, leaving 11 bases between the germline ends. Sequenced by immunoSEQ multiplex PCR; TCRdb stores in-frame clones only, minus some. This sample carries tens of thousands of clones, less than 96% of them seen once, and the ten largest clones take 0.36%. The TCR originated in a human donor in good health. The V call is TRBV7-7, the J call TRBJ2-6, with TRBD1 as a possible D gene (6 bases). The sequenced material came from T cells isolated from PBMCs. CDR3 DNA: TGTGCCAGCAGCTTGCGCAGGGGCCCTGGGGCCAACGTCCTGACTTTC. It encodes CASSLRRGPGANVLTF.